This is a list of T cell receptor beta chains from one sample in a study of T cell responses to AZD1222 COVID-19 vaccine. Assay used: immunoSEQ multiplex PCR; TCRdb lists only in-frame clones, some missing. This table holds 90,000 to 150,000 clones, about 90% found once. Sequenced here: peripheral blood, sampled 28 days after the second AZD1222 dose. Receptors originate from an adult who received the AZD1222 COVID-19 vaccine. The CDR3 runs from the conserved cysteine through the conserved F or W. A D gene is named only where the DNA matches it firmly. Rows give clone size only sometimes, using once, few, many, or a class for an expanded clone.

>once|TRBD2|TRBJ2-3|17|TRBV20-1
CSASPPWRGVSTDTQYF
TGCAGTGCTAGTCCCCCTTGGCGGGGGGTTAGCACAGATACGCAGTATTTT
>.|TRBD1|TRBJ1-5|18|TRBV18
CASSPTTGGLAGGQPQHF
TGTGCCAGCTCACCTACGACAGGGGGCTTGGCGGGAGGGCAGCCCCAGCATTTT
>.|.|TRBJ1-4|14|TRBV7-6
CASSMTGGYEKLFF
TGTGCCAGCAGCATGACAGGAGGCTACGAAAAACTGTTTTTT
>.|TRBD2|TRBJ2-2|17|TRBV9
CASSVAPQRGVVGELFF
TGTGCCAGCAGCGTAGCCCCTCAGCGGGGGGTTGTCGGGGAGCTGTTTTTT
>.|.|TRBJ1-2|15|TRBV5-6
CASSWAGQFNYGYTF
TGTGCCAGCAGCTGGGCGGGACAATTTAACTATGGCTACACCTTC
>.|.|TRBJ1-4|15|TRBV24-1
CATSDPQTVGEKLFF
TGTGCCACCAGTGACCCACAGACGGTGGGGGAAAAACTGTTTTTT
>.|TRBD1|TRBJ1-2|16|TRBV7-9
CASSSRRPGTVYGYTF
TGTGCCAGCAGCTCACGCAGGCCTGGGACAGTTTATGGCTACACCTTC
>.|.|TRBJ1-1|15|TRBV19
CASSTDRSPYSEAFF
TGTGCCAGTAGTACGGATAGGTCCCCTTACTCTGAAGCTTTCTTT
>.|TRBD1|TRBJ1-5|14|TRBV5-6
CASRHGQGNQPQHF
TGTGCCAGCAGGCATGGACAGGGGAATCAGCCCCAGCATTTT
>.|.|TRBJ2-5|15|TRBV4-1
CASSQDVRGVKTQYF
TGCGCCAGCAGCCAAGACGTCAGGGGGGTGAAGACCCAGTACTTC
>.|.|TRBJ1-5|16|TRBV7-8
CASSLVAGLLWQPQHF
TGTGCCAGCAGCTTAGTGGCAGGGTTGCTGTGGCAGCCCCAGCATTTT
>.|.|TRBJ1-5|13|TRBV7-2
CASSLHQYQPQHF
TGTGCCAGCAGCTTACACCAATATCAGCCCCAGCATTTT
>few|.|TRBJ2-1|14|TRBV20-1
CSASGRFGHNEQFF
TGCAGTGCTAGTGGTAGGTTTGGGCACAATGAGCAGTTCTTC
>.|.|TRBJ2-5|14|TRBV3-1/TRBV3-2
CASSQDSRGETQYF
TGTGCCAGCAGCCAAGACTCGCGTGGGGAGACCCAGTACTTC
>few|.|TRBJ2-7|14|TRBV6-5
CASSSRRGSYEQYF
TGTGCCAGCAGTTCCCGCCGCGGCTCCTACGAGCAGTACTTC
>.|TRBD2|TRBJ2-7|15|TRBV6-2/TRBV6-3
CASSLLVAGDYEQYF
TGTGCCAGCAGTCTCCTCGTAGCGGGGGACTACGAGCAGTACTTC
>.|.|TRBJ2-1|13|TRBV30
CAWSVVRGGEQFF
TGTGCCTGGAGTGTAGTTCGGGGCGGTGAGCAGTTCTTC
>.|TRBD1|TRBJ1-2|15|TRBV7-9
CASSLQGARSYGYTF
TGTGCCAGCAGCTTACAGGGGGCAAGGAGCTATGGCTACACCTTC